This T cell receptor beta chain came from a study of shared clonotypes between healthy human individuals (dated by TCRdb to 2020 to 2021). For the study in its entirety: A couple of women and three men aged 18 to 49 years were included in the cohort. For each donor, three plates each were used for CD4 naive and CD4 memory, two plates were used for CD8 naive, and one plate was used for CD8 memory. To estimate repertoire size and how much clonotypes are shared between individuals, the study performed deep sequencing of blood TCR repertoires from a few healthy adults. Different laboratories and diverse techniques were used to prepare libraries and sequence TCR repertoires, to increase sequencing depth and limit assay-specific biases. Per donor, leukapheresis produced somewhere between about 0.94 and 10 billion PBMCs.

What the work shows at the level of the full study, not this receptor alone: Sharing across several donors was observed for about 5% of naive CD4, 3.5% of naive CD8, 2% to 2.5% of memory CD4, and 0.4% of memory CD8 clonotypes. Only blood was sampled, and tissue TCR repertoires likely differ from those in blood. The small number of donors limited the genetic and exposure-history diversity represented. Clonotypes shared by all four sorted-subset donors showed higher generation probabilities than non-shared clonotypes. Rarefaction of sorted-subset datasets indicated incomplete sequencing despite the large sequencing depth. Pairwise subsampling indicated that sequencing depth was expected to affect the degree of clonotype sharing among donors. Larger estimated clonotype richness was generally found for naive subsets than for memory subsets.

The donors were healthy, HIV-negative adults with no recently reported acute infections or vaccinations. Every donor was a Caucasian adult residing in Nashville, Tennessee, USA. CD4+ T cells were enriched by magnetic negative selection; naive cells were then positively selected on CD45RA, and the negative fraction formed the memory subset. After blood collection by leukapheresis, PBMCs were isolated using Ficoll-Histopaque density gradient centrifugation and then cryopreserved in the vapor phase of liquid nitrogen. Analytical flow cytometry was used to check the purity and quantity of each magnetically sorted T cell population. Each sorted fraction had its genomic DNA isolated and then quantified by UV absorbance on a Nanodrop 2000c. About this clone: Its antigen remains undetermined. No much larger clonotype is one base removed from it; base qualities were not supplied.

Using the deep immunoSEQ assay, TCR CDR3 regions were amplified from genomic DNA by multiplex PCR. Extracted genomic DNA from each cell subset was distributed evenly across all wells of several immunoSEQ 96-well plates, and each plate was treated as a replicate. For sorted subsets, each replicate PCR was loaded with approximately 200 ng genomic DNA, equivalent to some 27,000 T cell genomes. The purified libraries were quantified using a Qubit 3.0 fluorometer, sized with a Bioanalyzer 2100, and then quantified again using the KAPA Library Quantification kit. Each immunoSEQ 96-well plate was sequenced on its own single-read 150-cycle Illumina NextSeq 550 flow cell. In the source study's methods: Because the immunoSEQ output held only junctional sequences and lacked quality scores, the filtering could not match the filtering applied to full-length reads. Sequences were annotated with PyIR, a Python wrapper for IgBLAST v1.9, using IMGT germline references to assign V/J genes and CDR3. Reads with weak V/J assignments (E-value above 1e-6), missing CDR3, stop codons, out-of-frame junctions, or ambiguous translated residues were removed. V3J clonotypes were defined as sequences sharing the same inferred V gene, J gene, and CDR3 amino acid sequence. The percentage overlap between two repertoires was calculated by dividing the number of shared unique clonotypes by the size of the smaller repertoire. Repertoire richness was assessed with RTK rarefaction, the Chao1 estimator, and Recon v2.1 estimates of unobserved clonotypes. OLGA was used to compute generation probabilities for all TCRbeta clonotypes that the gDNA method yielded from a handful of donors. TCRdb holds this immuneACCESS table with in-frame rearrangements only. Some clones are missing; in checked studies, unresolved V genes explain under half, and the rest has no known cause. V and J calls and clone size follow that table, whereas D and trimming were derived from the DNA. This sample is represented by under 600,000 clones; 90% to 97% of them were singletons. The ten largest clones capture under 0.065% of the sample.

Sequenced sample: naive CD4+ T cells sorted from blood. This specimen's cell subset or site label, interpreted: CD45RA+ positively selected. This TCR derives from a woman between 25 and 40 years old in good health.

The nucleotides are TGTGCCAGCTCACCAGGGGCTTACGAGCAGTACTTC. The encoded protein is CASSPGAYEQYF. The chain uses TRBV18 and TRBJ2-5; TRBD1 is a possible D gene, resting on 5 matching bases. Matching the DNA end better, TRBJ2-7 makes the J call doubtful. The cysteine opens and the phenylalanine closes a CDR3 of 12 amino acids. Only CDR3 DNA is held: 36 bases, read in frame from base 1. The germline V gene supplies CDR1 KGHSH and CDR2 LQKENI.